This T cell receptor beta chain was recorded in a study of T-cell memory formation after mild COVID-19. TCRdb reprocessed the 5' RACE reads via MiXCR and lists one record per CDR3 protein. The sample consists of 200,000 to 300,000 distinct CDR3 sequences, 9.4% of them appearing once. Sequenced material: PBMCs or a T cell subset sorted from them (not recorded which). The source is a man in his late teens or twenties who had mild COVID-19 (a few samples of this study predate the infection). Cell type and time point are not known.

The CDR3 DNA reads as TGTGCCAGCAGCGTAGTAGTAGGTGAGGCGGCGGAGCAGTTCTTC. It encodes CASSVVVGEAAEQFF. The chain is built from TRBV9 and TRBJ2-1; D unclear. The CDR3 length is 15 residues. The germline V and J ends were trimmed by 0 bases and 10 bases, with 17 bases remaining between them. Germline lookup yields CDR1 SGDLS and CDR2 YYNGEE.